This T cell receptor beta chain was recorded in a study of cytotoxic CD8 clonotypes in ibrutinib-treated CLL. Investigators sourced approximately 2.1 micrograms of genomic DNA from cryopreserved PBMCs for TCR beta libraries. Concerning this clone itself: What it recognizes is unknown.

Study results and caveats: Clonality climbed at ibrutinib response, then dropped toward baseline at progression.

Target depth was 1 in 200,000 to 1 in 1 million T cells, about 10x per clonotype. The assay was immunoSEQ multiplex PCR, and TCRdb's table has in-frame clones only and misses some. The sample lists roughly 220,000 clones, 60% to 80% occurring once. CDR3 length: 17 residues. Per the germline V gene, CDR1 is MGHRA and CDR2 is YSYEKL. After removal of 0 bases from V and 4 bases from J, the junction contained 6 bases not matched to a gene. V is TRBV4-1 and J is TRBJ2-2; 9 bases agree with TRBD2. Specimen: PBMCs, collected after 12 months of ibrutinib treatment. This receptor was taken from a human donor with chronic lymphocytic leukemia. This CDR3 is CASSQDLKAGGTGELFF. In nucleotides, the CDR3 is TGCGCCAGCAGCCAAGATCTCAAAGCGGGGGGCACCGGGGAGCTGTTTTTT.